The 12 T cell receptor beta chains below come from one sample, sequenced in a study of CD8+ T cells in alopecia areata. Reverse transcribed after extraction, RNA yielded cDNA as the sequencing template. The table came from immunoSEQ multiplex PCR; TCRdb's copy has only in-frame clones and leaves some out. The data show more than 11,000 clones, around 50% seen once. CD25+CD127- cells were obtained by sorting CD4+ cells, for roughly five patients. Sequencing was performed on CD4+ Tregs sorted from blood. All receptors derive from a human donor with alopecia areata.

This chain connects TRBV6-5 to TRBJ1-4, with TRBD1 matching over 10 bases. V lost 2 bases, J lost 7 bases, and 7 bases stayed unmatched. CDR1 and CDR2 from the germline V gene are MNHEY and SVGAGI. This CDR3 is 16 amino acids long. The CDR3 loop is CASSYAARTGGEKLFF. The CDR3 DNA reads as TGTGCCAGCAGTTACGCCGCACGGACAGGGGGTGAAAAACTGTTTTTT.

Details on this clone: The junction does not match germline at one end; this may be a read error. The rearrangement links TRBV28 to TRBJ2-7, with D unclear. This CDR3 has 12 amino acids. From germline, CDR1 is MDHEN and CDR2 SYDVKM. The DNA of the CDR3 is TGTGCCAGCAGTTTACCCCGGCAACCACCTTTCTTC. Translation gives CASSLPRQPPFF.

This clone turned up a few times. CDR3 residues: CASNLQGAGEQFF. The CDR3 region has the DNA TGTGCCAGCAACCTGCAGGGAGCGGGTGAGCAGTTCTTC. The genes are TRBV6-5 and TRBJ2-1; D may be TRBD2 (6 bases). Germline assignment: CDR1 MNHEY and CDR2 SVGAGI. The CDR3 runs to 13 residues. The V end was cut by 7 bases, the J end by 9 bases, with 16 bases between.

This clone was seen only a few times. CDR3 sequence (DNA): TGTGCCAGCAGCTTAGGGTTGAGAGAGACCCAGTACTTC. As protein: CASSLGLRETQYF. The V call is TRBV7-9, the J call TRBJ2-5; D gene ambiguous. Germline CDR1 is SEHNR and CDR2 is FQNEAQ (reference sequence). This CDR3 spans 13 amino acids. Trimming shortened V by 1 base and J by 4 bases, and 7 bases separated the two germline ends.

The chain links TRBV28 to TRBJ2-7; 9 positions match TRBD1. Per the germline V gene, CDR1 is MDHEN and CDR2 is SYDVKM. V gave up 8 bases and J gave up 2 bases; unmatched junction bases: 4. The CDR3 is made up of 13 amino acids. The CDR3 DNA is TGTGCCAGCTCGCGGACAGGGGCCTACGAGCAGTACTTC. Encoded protein: CASSRTGAYEQYF.

This clone has more than one count but fewer than ten. J is TRBJ2-7 and V is TRBV19, with a possible D match to TRBD2 (6 bases). The CDR3 totals 13 residues. Per the germline V gene, CDR1 is LNHDA and CDR2 is SQIVND (reference sequence). V was clipped by 6 bases and J by 1 base, with 10 bases between them. Here the CDR3 reads CASSRGSSYEQYF. DNA of the CDR3: TGTGCCAGTAGCCGGGGGTCTTCCTACGAGCAGTACTTC.

The chain recombines TRBV27 with TRBJ2-3; possible D gene TRBD2, 7 bases. The length of the CDR3 is 17 residues. The V end lost 7 bases, the J end lost 1 base, and 21 bases lay between the germline ends. Germline CDR1 reads MNHEY; CDR2 reads SMNVEV (reference sequence). The CDR3 sequence is CASNLGGGWFGTDTQYF. CDR3 coding DNA: TGTGCCAGCAACCTCGGCGGGGGCTGGTTTGGCACAGATACGCAGTATTTT.

The gene calls are TRBV5-1 and TRBJ2-7; D may be TRBD2 (5 bases). The CDR3 is 16 residues long. The V end was cut by 0 bases, the J end by 2 bases, with 15 bases between. CDR1 and CDR2 from the germline V gene are SGHRS and YFSETQ. The CDR3 DNA follows: TGCGCCAGCAGCTTGGGATCCGGAGGAAGGACCTACGAGCAGTACTTC. This gives the protein CASSLGSGGRTYEQYF.

The CDR3 spells CASSVYRGRRTGELFF. The CDR3 DNA sequence: TGTGCCAGCAGTGTCTACAGGGGGCGAAGAACCGGGGAGCTGTTTTTT. The chain has TRBV6-1 and TRBJ2-2; 9 bases match TRBD1. V shed 4 bases and J 5 bases; nucleotides not matched to a gene: 8. This CDR3 has 16 amino acids. Germline CDR1 and CDR2: MNHNS and SASEGT.

This clone appeared a single time. J is TRBJ1-1 and V is TRBV18; unclear D gene. V lost 6 bases and J 0 bases, leaving 8 bases between the germline ends. Germline assignment: CDR1 KGHSH and CDR2 LQKENI. This CDR3 is 13 amino acids long. Here the CDR3 reads CASSPDVNTEAFF. CDR3 DNA sequence: TGTGCCAGCTCCCCTGACGTGAACACTGAAGCTTTCTTT.

J is TRBJ1-1 and V is TRBV5-1; the D gene is possibly TRBD1 (5 bases). V dropped 2 bases and J dropped 5 bases, with 16 bases sitting between them. In germline, CDR1 is SGHRS, CDR2 YFSETQ. The CDR3 has 15 amino acids. The CDR3 spells CASSLGQVRMTEAFF. The CDR3 nucleotides are TGCGCCAGCAGCTTAGGACAAGTCAGAATGACTGAAGCTTTCTTT.

This chain links TRBV28 with TRBJ1-1, with D possibly matching TRBD1 (5 bases). The germline gives CDR1 MDHEN, CDR2 SYDVKM. V was cut by 8 bases and J by 1 base, with 17 bases left in between. This CDR3 spans 15 amino acids. In nucleotides, the CDR3 is TGTGCCAGCTCCATCCGCCTGACAGCGAACACTGAAGCTTTCTTT. This encodes CASSIRLTANTEAFF.